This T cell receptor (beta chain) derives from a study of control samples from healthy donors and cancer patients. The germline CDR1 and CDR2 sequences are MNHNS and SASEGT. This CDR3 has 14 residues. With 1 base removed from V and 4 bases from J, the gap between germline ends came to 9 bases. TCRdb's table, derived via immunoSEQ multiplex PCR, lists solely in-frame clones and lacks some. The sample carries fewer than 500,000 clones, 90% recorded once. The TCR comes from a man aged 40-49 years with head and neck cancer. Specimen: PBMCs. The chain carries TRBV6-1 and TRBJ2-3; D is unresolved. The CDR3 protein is CASSEVLAADTQYF. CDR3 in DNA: TGTGCCAGCAGTGAAGTCCTTGCGGCAGATACGCAGTATTTT.